The source of this TCR beta chain is a study of neurological immune-mediated disorders. The study, taken as a whole, reports: No clinical or MRI feature was associated with the multiple sclerosis repertoire cluster. In HTLV-1-associated myelopathy, TCR clonal expansion was greatest, whereas multiple sclerosis had the least, falling below healthy controls. Because no CDR3 amino acid sequences were shared across subjects by expanded clones, private repertoires were suggested in all groups.

V shed 5 bases, J shed 6 bases, and the junction held 6 bases outside the gene matches. From germline, CDR1 is MNHNY and CDR2 SVGAGI (reference sequence). CDR3 length equals 13 residues. This clonotype was detected a few times. Its specificity is not known. 5'RACE generated cDNA with 10-nucleotide random UMIs. One entry per CDR3 protein, called by TCRdb with MiXCR from the 5' RACE reads. The sample yields 85,000 to 100,000 distinct CDR3 sequences, 3.5% seen once. Sequencing was carried out using PBMCs. This clonotype originated in a woman aged 18 to 35 with multiple sclerosis. The chain couples TRBV6-6 to TRBJ2-7, with 8 bases aligning to TRBD1. The CDR3 DNA reads TGTGCCAGCAGTCGGACAGGGACCCGCGAGCAGTACTTC. Residues: CASSRTGTREQYF.